A selection of T cell receptor beta chains follows, all from one sample in a study of T cell repertoires in cytomegalovirus infection. Each CDR3 protein gets one entry after TCRdb re-called the reads with MiXCR. The sample carries more than 400,000 distinct CDR3 sequences, less than 30% recorded once. Sequenced: PBMCs. The origin of the receptors is a human donor in good health (CMV status not recorded). Some clones in this sample may be carry-over from other donors' samples. Both conserved end residues are part of each CDR3. D genes are given only for firm matches. For some rows the clone size is stated as once, few or many, or as a class when expanded; others skip it.

TGTGCCAGTAGTATCATGGGAGATACGCAGTATTTT,CASSIMGDTQYF,few,TRBV19,-,TRBJ2-3
TGTGCCAGCAGTCCCACGACAGGTCGGGGCGAAGATGAAGCTTTCTTT,CASSPTTGRGEDEAFF,-,TRBV28,-,TRBJ1-1
TGTGCCAGCAGTTACTCATCTAACACAGATACGCAGTATTTT,CASSYSSNTDTQYF,few,TRBV6-2/TRBV6-3,-,TRBJ2-3
TGCAGTGCCCGAAATTTCGATCCCGGGACTAGCGGGATACAAGAGACCCAGTACTTC,CSARNFDPGTSGIQETQYF,-,TRBV20-1,TRBD2,TRBJ2-5
TGTGCCAGCAGCCAAGGTGCCGGGACATCATTCTCCTACAATGAGCAGTTCTTC,CASSQGAGTSFSYNEQFF,-,TRBV3-1,-,TRBJ2-1
TGTGCCAGCAGCTTAGGAACCCCGGGGGGAGAGACCCAGTACTTC,CASSLGTPGGETQYF,few,TRBV7-2,TRBD2,TRBJ2-5
TGCGCCAGCAGCCTAGGGACTAGCGTAGTCTACGAGCAGTACTTC,CASSLGTSVVYEQYF,few,TRBV4-1,TRBD2,TRBJ2-7
TGCAGTGCTAGAGATCGGCAGGAAGAAAGAAACACCATATATTTT,CSARDRQEERNTIYF,few,TRBV20-1,-,TRBJ1-3
TGTGCCAGCAGTCAGCCCGGGACAGGGGTCAATGAGCAGTTCTTC,CASSQPGTGVNEQFF,few,TRBV6-5,TRBD1,TRBJ2-1
TGTGCCAGCAGCTTCGGACTAGCGGGAAAGGAGACCCAGTACTTC,CASSFGLAGKETQYF,many,TRBV7-8,TRBD2,TRBJ2-5
TGCAGTGCTAGAGATGGAGGGTCTTGGGAAAAACTGTTTTTT,CSARDGGSWEKLFF,-,TRBV20-1,-,TRBJ1-4
TGTGCCAGCAGCCCGCGGAGAAGCTCCTACAATGAGCAGTTCTTC,CASSPRRSSYNEQFF,many,TRBV7-2,-,TRBJ2-1
TGTGCCAGCAGTATGGGGGACAGGGGATCAGCTTTCTTT,CASSMGDRGSAFF,-,TRBV6-1,TRBD1,TRBJ1-1
TGTGCCAGCAGGTGGAATCAGGGGATCACTGAAGCTTTCTTT,CASRWNQGITEAFF,many,TRBV7-2,-,TRBJ1-1
TGTGCCAGTAGTCCGGACGTGAGGGGGGACAAAAACATTCAGTACTTC,CASSPDVRGDKNIQYF,few,TRBV19,-,TRBJ2-4
TGTGCCAGCAGCCAGGAAGGGACAGGGGTGTTCTTC,CASSQEGTGVFF,few,TRBV16,TRBD1,TRBJ2-1
TGTGCCAGTAGTAAACAACAGGGCTGGACTGAAGCTTTCTTT,CASSKQQGWTEAFF,-,TRBV19,-,TRBJ1-1
TGTGCCAGCAGCCAAGAGGGGCCCGCGGATCAGCCCCAGCATTTT,CASSQEGPADQPQHF,-,TRBV4-1,-,TRBJ1-5
TGTGCCATCAGTGAGTCCCTGGCTCTTAAAAATGAAAAACTGTTTTTT,CAISESLALKNEKLFF,-,TRBV10-3,-,TRBJ1-4
TGTGCCACCAGCAGAGATCTCTCCAGCCTGAAGACCCAGTACTTC,CATSRDLSSLKTQYF,-,TRBV15,-,TRBJ2-5
TGTGCCAGCAGCTTGCTGACAGGACGGGATCAGCCCCAGCATTTT,CASSLLTGRDQPQHF,few,TRBV7-8,-,TRBJ1-5
TGCAGTGCTAGAGGACTAGCGTACTCCTACAATGAGCAGTTCTTC,CSARGLAYSYNEQFF,few,TRBV20-1,TRBD2,TRBJ2-1
TGTGCCAGCAGTTTCGGTGGGATCGCCAATGAGCAGTTCTTC,CASSFGGIANEQFF,-,TRBV28,-,TRBJ2-1
TGTGCCAGCACTGACAGGGGGTATGGCTACACCTTC,CASTDRGYGYTF,-,TRBV2,TRBD1,TRBJ1-2
TGTGCCAGCGGGGGAACAGGACAAGAGACCCAGTACTTC,CASGGTGQETQYF,-,TRBV18,-,TRBJ2-5
TGTGCCAGTAGTATAAGTGGCGAGACACCCCTTTGGACCCAGTACTTC,CASSISGETPLWTQYF,many,TRBV19,-,TRBJ2-5
TGTGCCAGCAGCTTAGGACTAGCGGGGTACAATGAGCAGTTCTTC,CASSLGLAGYNEQFF,many,TRBV7-2,TRBD2,TRBJ2-1
TGTGCCAGCAGCTTCACTGAAGCACTTCGGGGGGCGCATGACAATGAGCAGTTCTTC,CASSFTEALRGAHDNEQFF,many,TRBV7-2,-,TRBJ2-1
TGTGCCAGTAGTATGATTGCCAATCAGCCCCAGCATTTT,CASSMIANQPQHF,-,TRBV19,-,TRBJ1-5
TGTGCCACGGCACCTAATCAGCCCCAGCATTTT,CATAPNQPQHF,few,TRBV28,-,TRBJ1-5
TGCAGCGTTGAATCTCTTATAGTTGACATGACCTACAATGAGCAGTTCTTC,CSVESLIVDMTYNEQFF,-,TRBV29-1,-,TRBJ2-1
TGTGCCAGCAGCTTAGCGTTTGGGCAGCAAAAATTGTACCAAGAGACCCAGTACTTC,CASSLAFGQQKLYQETQYF,few,TRBV13,-,TRBJ2-5
TGTGCCAGCAGTTACGGGGGTGGGCGCAATCAGCCCCAGCATTTT,CASSYGGGRNQPQHF,few,TRBV6-5,-,TRBJ1-5
TGTGCCAGCAGTCGCCGGGCCGGGGGACGGAATGAGCAGTTCTTC,CASSRRAGGRNEQFF,-,TRBV6-2/TRBV6-3,-,TRBJ2-1
TGTGCCAGCAGCCATGACAGCCTTCTTGGGCCCCAGCATTTT,CASSHDSLLGPQHF,many,TRBV7-2,-,TRBJ1-5
TGTGCCAGCAGCTCTAATCGGGAGCGGGCGTTCTTC,CASSSNRERAFF,-,TRBV11-1,-,TRBJ2-1
TGTGCCAGCAGCTTAGTTGGGCAGGGGAGAGACCAGCCCCAGCATTTT,CASSLVGQGRDQPQHF,few,TRBV7-8,-,TRBJ1-5
TGTGCCAGCAGCGCCCTCCCGGCCTCGAACACTGAAGCTTTCTTT,CASSALPASNTEAFF,-,TRBV9,-,TRBJ1-1
TGTGCCAGCAGTTACTCTAACAGTAAAGAGACCCAGTACTTC,CASSYSNSKETQYF,-,TRBV6-8,-,TRBJ2-5
TGCAGCGTTGATAGGGGACTAGAAAATGAGCAGTTCTTC,CSVDRGLENEQFF,few,TRBV29-1,TRBD2,TRBJ2-1
TGCAGTGCCCAAATTGGAGGGCCGGCCACTGAAGCTTTCTTT,CSAQIGGPATEAFF,few,TRBV20-1,-,TRBJ1-1
TGTGCCAGCAGATCCGGGACAGGGGGACATTCACCCCTCCACTTT,CASRSGTGGHSPLHF,once,TRBV2,TRBD1,TRBJ1-6